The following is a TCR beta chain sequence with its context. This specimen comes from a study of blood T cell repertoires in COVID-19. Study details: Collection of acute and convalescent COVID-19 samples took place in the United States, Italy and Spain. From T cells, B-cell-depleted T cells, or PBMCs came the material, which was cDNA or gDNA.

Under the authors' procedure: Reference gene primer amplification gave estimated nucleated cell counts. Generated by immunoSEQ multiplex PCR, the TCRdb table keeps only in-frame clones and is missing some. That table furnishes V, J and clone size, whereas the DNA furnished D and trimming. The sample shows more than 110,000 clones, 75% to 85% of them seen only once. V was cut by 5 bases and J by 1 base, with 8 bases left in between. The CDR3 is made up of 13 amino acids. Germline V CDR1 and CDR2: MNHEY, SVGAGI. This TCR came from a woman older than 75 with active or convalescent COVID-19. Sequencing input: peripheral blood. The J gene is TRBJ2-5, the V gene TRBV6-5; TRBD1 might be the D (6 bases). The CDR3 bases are TGTGCCAGCAGTAGGACAGCCCAAGAGACCCAGTACTTC. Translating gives CASSRTAQETQYF.